This TCR beta chain originates from a study of T cell changes during pregnancy in multiple sclerosis (dated by TCRdb to between 2017 and 2020). Turning to the overall study: In women with multiple sclerosis, the researchers looked at how the T cell repertoire shifted as pregnancy progressed.

Details on this clone: Its antigen has not been determined. No qualities accompany the bases; no much larger clone lies one base away.

There are 15 amino acids in the CDR3, from cysteine to phenylalanine inclusive. Only the CDR3 DNA is retained, 45 bases long and in frame from the first base. Relative to germline, V is missing 5 bases and J is missing 4 bases, with 8 bases of the junction outside any gene match. CDR1 is given as SGHTA and CDR2 as FQGNSA, both from the germline V gene. The method was the immunoSEQ multiplex PCR assay. TCRdb provides this immuneACCESS table in a form limited to in-frame rearrangements. Some clones are lacking; in checked studies, under half of them reflect an unresolved V gene, and why the rest are absent is not known. In all, the sample holds tens of thousands of clones, and 90% to 95% of those were seen once. The ten largest clonotypes hold about 6.8% of the sample.

The receptor chain draws on TRBV7-2 and TRBJ2-5; the junction holds 9 bases that match TRBD1. The material was CD8+ T cells from peripheral blood mononuclear cells, obtained in the third trimester of pregnancy. The sequence came from a female donor with multiple sclerosis, enrolled in a pregnancy study. This receptor carries the CDR3 CASSQGTGSRETQYF. The DNA sequence is given as TGTGCCAGCAGCCAAGGGACAGGGTCCCGAGAGACCCAGTACTTC.